This TCR beta chain was documented in a study of blood T cell repertoires in COVID-19 (dated by TCRdb to the early 2020s). General notes on the study: The collaborator samples originated in the United States, Italy and Spain and spanned the acute and convalescent phases of COVID-19. The material from the prospective study consisted of cDNA or gDNA derived from T cells, B-cell-depleted T cells, or PBMCs. The dataset comprised deeply sampled blood TCRbeta repertoires from subjects exposed to, actively infected with, or recovered from COVID-19. The repertoires were made available in a free public database intended to serve as a resource for research on the immune response to SARS-CoV-2. The samples were drawn from two sources: the first 160 participants of the ongoing ImmuneRACE study, and 1,200 or so subjects contributed by 6 global collaborators. Nearly every sample came with metadata listing a de-identified subject ID, COVID-19 status, age in years and sex. Where available, HLA class I and class II types were obtained from metadata supplied by the sample provider rather than from assay-based typing. Overall study results and their limits: Clinical and demographic metadata were provided uncurated, with the amount varying by source and participant.

At one collaborating source in Seattle, patients were enrolled during active infection and were followed longitudinally through the course of disease. The collaborating institutions used their own protocols to collect whole blood in K2EDTA tubes. For TCRbeta analysis, collaborators shipped samples as frozen whole blood, isolated PBMCs, or DNA extracted from either of those sample types. TCRbeta CDR3 regions were amplified from genomic DNA using the immunoSEQ Assay, a bias-controlled multiplex PCR. In the paper's pipeline: The number of nucleated cells in each sample was estimated from the amplification of reference gene primers within the assay. To quantify the absolute abundance of each unique TCRbeta CDR3 rearrangement, sequence reads were collapsed and filtered. For each sample, productive Simpson clonality was calculated as the square root of Simpson's diversity index over productive rearrangements. TCRdb took over this immuneACCESS table, retaining in-frame rearrangements with V and J assigned. Such tables are incomplete; in checked studies, under half of the missing clones stem from an unresolved V gene, and the remainder is unexplained. The DNA was the basis for D and trimming; V, J and clone size are from that table. The sample table lists 50,000 to 60,000 clones, about 86% of them with a count of one. The ten largest clones capture 9.6% of the sample.

On this clone: The antigen this receptor binds is unknown. Per-base qualities were not stored, and no clone one base away is much larger.

The junction shows trimming of 4 bases on V and 3 bases on J, and the gene matches do not reach 6 bases of it. Based on the germline V gene (reference sequence), the CDR1 and CDR2 sequences are LGHDT and YNNKEL. Counted from cysteine to phenylalanine, this CDR3 has 16 amino acids. The kept DNA is CDR3 alone, 48 bases in frame from the first base. Sequences were obtained from peripheral blood. This clonotype originated in a man older than 75 with COVID-19, enrolled during active disease. The V and J segments used are TRBV3-1 (or the pseudogene TRBV3-2) and TRBJ2-1; 10 bases in between match TRBD2. The bases read TGTGCCAGCAGCCGTAACCCTAGCGGGGGCTACAATGAGCAGTTCTTC. Its protein is CASSRNPSGGYNEQFF.